Listed here are 27 T cell receptor beta chains from one sample, sequenced in a study of blood T cell repertoires in COVID-19. Sequenced by immunoSEQ multiplex PCR; TCRdb stores in-frame clones only, minus some. Of about 150,000 clones in the sample, 75% to 90% were seen once. Sequencing was performed on peripheral blood. Source of these receptors: a human donor in a cohort sampled during active COVID-19.

This rearrangement joins TRBV3-1 (or the pseudogene TRBV3-2) to TRBJ2-1; 12 bases are a match to TRBD2. This CDR3 comprises 15 residues. Unmatched junction bases numbered 3, after V lost 1 base and J lost 8 bases. The germline CDR1 and CDR2 sequences are LGHDT and YNNKEL (reference sequence). CDR3 nucleotides: TGTGCCAGCAGCCAAGCGCTAGCGGGAGGGGATGAGCAGTTCTTC. Its translation is CASSQALAGGDEQFF.

The V and J genes are TRBV18 and TRBJ1-2; 8 bases match TRBD1. Germline V gives CDR1 KGHSH, CDR2 LQKENI. The junction had 9 bases not matched to a gene; V was cut back by 5 bases and J by 7 bases. The CDR3 totals 14 residues. DNA for the CDR3: TGTGCCAGCTCAAAAGACGACAGGGGAACTGGCTACACCTTC. This translates into CASSKDDRGTGYTF.

The CDR3 DNA sequence: TGTGCCTGGGGCTTGGGACAAAACTATGGCTACACCTTC. It is translated as CAWGLGQNYGYTF. The rearrangement joins TRBV30 to TRBJ1-2; D possibly corresponds to TRBD1 (6 bases). This CDR3 is 13 amino acids long. Germline V gene data show CDR1 as GTSNPN and CDR2 as SVGIG (reference sequence). V lost 5 bases and J lost 2, with 12 bases in between.

This clone was seen only once. The chain employs TRBV5-4 and TRBJ2-5; TRBD1 agrees at 9 bases. There are 16 residues in the CDR3. Per germline, CDR1 SGHNT and CDR2 YYREEE (reference sequence). The J segment lost 5 bases and the V segment lost 0 bases, leaving 8 bases of the junction unmatched. The CDR3 bases are TGTGCCAGCAGCTTGGCTCCGGGACAGGGCGGTGAGACCCAGTACTTC. Translation: CASSLAPGQGGETQYF.

This clone was counted a few times. The genes are TRBV6-5 and TRBJ1-5; D not resolved. The CDR3 length is 13 residues. The germline CDR1 and CDR2 sequences are MNHEY and SVGAGI. Trimming removed 7 bases at V and 4 bases at J, with 11 bases between. CDR3 in DNA: TGTGCCAGCACGAGTAATATGAATCAGCCCCAGCATTTT. This encodes CASTSNMNQPQHF.

The V and J genes are TRBV12-3 or TRBV12-4 and TRBJ2-3, with 8 bases identical to TRBD2. The J segment lost 3 bases and the V segment lost 8 bases, leaving 4 bases of the junction unmatched. This CDR3 contains 13 residues. The CDR3 DNA is TGTGCCAGCTCGGGGGGGCTTACAGATACGCAGTATTTT. This translates into CASSGGLTDTQYF.

The J gene is TRBJ1-5, the V gene TRBV2; TRBD1 agrees at 8 bases. The ends lost 3 bases at V and 7 bases at J; junction bases unmatched: 2. The germline gives CDR1 SNHLY, CDR2 FYNNEI. This CDR3 is built from 13 residues. The CDR3: CASSETGDQPQHF. CDR3 sequence (DNA): TGTGCCAGCAGTGAGACAGGGGACCAGCCCCAGCATTTT.

The rearrangement links TRBV30 to TRBJ2-7; no definite D call. CDR3 length equals 13 residues. With 4 bases removed from V and 2 bases from J, the gap between germline ends came to 12 bases. Germline lookup yields CDR1 GTSNPN and CDR2 SVGIG (reference sequence). CDR3: CAWIRDTAYEQYV. CDR3 sequence (DNA): TGTGCCTGGATACGAGACACCGCCTACGAGCAGTACGTC.

The chain combines TRBV6-6 with TRBJ2-1, with 13 bases lining up with TRBD2. V lost 5 bases and J lost 6; bases outside the gene matches: 10. Germline assignment: CDR1 MNHNY and CDR2 SVGAGI (reference sequence). This CDR3 has 17 residues. The CDR3 DNA follows: TGTGCCAGCAGTCTTACTGGACTAGCGGGAGCCGGCAATGAGCAGTTCTTC. Translated, it gives CASSLTGLAGAGNEQFF.

This chain joins TRBV7-9 and TRBJ2-3, with D perhaps TRBD2 (5 bases). The CDR3 has 14 amino acids. Germline V CDR1 and CDR2: SEHNR, FQNEAQ (reference sequence). Trimming left V 4 bases short and J 1 base short, with 9 bases between. The CDR3 spells CASSYGIGTDTQYF. DNA for the CDR3: TGTGCCAGCAGCTACGGGATAGGCACAGATACGCAGTATTTT. The whole variable domain, filled in from reference TRBV7-9 and TRBJ2-3, reads DTGVSQNPRHKITKRGQNVTFRCDPISEHNRLYWYRQTLGQGPEFLTYFQNEAQLEKSRLLSDRFSAERPKGSFSTLEIQRTEQGDSAMYLCASSYGIGTDTQYFGPGTRLTVL.

The chain employs TRBV6-2 or TRBV6-3 and TRBJ2-1; D is uncertain. Germline lookup yields CDR1 MNHEY and CDR2 SVGEGT. Trimming removed 0 bases at V and 12 bases at J, with 6 bases between. The length of the CDR3 is 11 residues. The CDR3 coding sequence is TGTGCCAGCAGTTACTCCCTAGGGCAGTTCTTC. Amino acid sequence: CASSYSLGQFF.

This chain links TRBV20-1 with TRBJ2-1; no firm D call. The CDR3 extends over 11 amino acids. Germline CDR1 and CDR2: DFQATT and SNEGSKA (reference sequence). Trimming stripped 2 bases from V and 6 bases from J, with 5 bases between. CDR3 nucleotides: TGCAGTGCTAGACAACTCAATGAGCAGTTCTTC. Protein sequence: CSARQLNEQFF.

This rearrangement joins TRBV9 to TRBJ2-7; 8 nucleotides line up with TRBD1. J lost 2 bases, V lost 4 bases, and 8 bases had no gene match. Germline CDR1 and CDR2: SGDLS and YYNGEE. The length of the CDR3 is 15 residues. In DNA, the CDR3 is TGTGCCAGCAGCCCTCGACAGGGGTTGACCTACGAGCAGTACTTC. Amino acid sequence: CASSPRQGLTYEQYF.

The rearrangement joins TRBV30 to TRBJ1-1; D call uncertain. V was cut by 1 base and J by 3 bases, with 6 bases left in between. The CDR3 consists of 12 residues. Germline V lookup: CDR1 GTSNPN, CDR2 SVGIG (reference sequence). The chain's CDR3 is CAWSGGYTEAFF. CDR3 DNA: TGTGCCTGGAGTGGAGGATACACTGAAGCTTTCTTT.

The rearrangement joins TRBV4-3 to TRBJ2-5; 8 nucleotides match TRBD1. V was clipped by 2 bases and J by 5 bases; unmatched bases: 7. The length of the CDR3 is 15 residues. Germline V lookup: CDR1 LGHNA, CDR2 YSLEER. The CDR3 nucleotides are TGCGCCAGCAGCCAAAATCAGGGGGCGACGGAGACCCAGTACTTC. It encodes CASSQNQGATETQYF.

The chain has TRBV7-2 and TRBJ2-7; D might be TRBD2 (6 bases). Germline V gives CDR1 SGHTA, CDR2 FQGNSA. This CDR3 spans 15 amino acids. V was clipped by 5 bases and J by 1 base, with 15 bases between them. The CDR3 is CASSTAGIGSYEQYF. CDR3 DNA sequence: TGTGCCAGCAGCACAGCGGGCATAGGATCCTACGAGCAGTACTTC.

The chain has TRBV7-2 and TRBJ2-1, with 8 bases matching TRBD2. Germline V gives CDR1 SGHTA, CDR2 FQGNSA. The CDR3 is 15 amino acids. The V segment lost 7 bases and the J segment 7 bases; nucleotides outside the gene matches: 12. The CDR3 nucleotides read TGTGCCAGCATCCGTAGCGGGGCCGAGGGGAATGAGCAGTTCTTC. Encoded protein: CASIRSGAEGNEQFF.

Worth noting for this clone: At one of its ends the junction is not consistent with the germline gene, which may arise from a read error. This rearrangement joins TRBV24-1 to TRBJ2-5; 8 nucleotides match TRBD2. There are 15 residues in the CDR3. CDR1 and CDR2 (germline): KGHDR, SFDVKD. The CDR3, as DNA: TGTACCACCAGTGATTTGCGGGAGGCCACGGAGACCCAGTACTTC. Its protein is CTTSDLREATETQYF.

The chain employs TRBV3-1 (or the pseudogene TRBV3-2) and TRBJ2-1; 13 nucleotides line up with TRBD2. There are 15 residues in the CDR3. Losses at the gene ends were 5 bases for V and 7 bases for J; bases not matched to a gene: 5. Germline CDR1 LGHDT, CDR2 YNNKEL (reference sequence). The CDR3 region is CASSETSGRANEQFF. Here the CDR3 DNA reads TGTGCCAGCAGCGAAACTAGCGGGAGGGCGAATGAGCAGTTCTTC.

This clone was found once. This rearrangement joins TRBV29-1 to TRBJ1-2; 10 nucleotides line up with TRBD1. The trim removed 7 bases at V and 4 bases at J, leaving 6 bases unmatched. The CDR3 contains 13 residues. Germline V gene lookup returns CDR1 SQVTM and CDR2 ANQGSEA. CDR3: CSARTGGFYGYTF. The CDR3 nucleotides read TGCAGCGCCCGGACAGGGGGGTTCTATGGCTACACCTTC.

Only one count was recorded for this clone. The identical CDR3 is also encoded by other nucleotide sequences in the sample. V usage is TRBV19 and J usage is TRBJ1-2; D may be TRBD1 (6 bases). Trimming shortened V by 6 bases and J by 2 bases, and 10 bases separated the two germline ends. Germline V gene sequence: CDR1 LNHDA, CDR2 SQIVND (reference sequence). CDR3 size: 13 residues. Written as DNA, the CDR3 is TGTGCCAGTAGCCGAACAGGGAACTATGGCTACACCTTC. Amino acids: CASSRTGNYGYTF. The full variable domain, its missing parts supplied by reference TRBV19 and TRBJ1-2, is DGGITQSPKYLFRKEGQNVTLSCEQNLNHDAMYWYRQDPGQGLRLIYYSQIVNDFQKGDIAEGYSVSREKKESFPLTVTSAQKNPTAFYLCASSRTGNYGYTFGSGTRLTVV.

This chain connects TRBV7-2 to TRBJ1-4; 9 positions agree with TRBD1. This CDR3 is 15 amino acids long. Germline CDR1 and CDR2: SGHTA and FQGNSA. V lost 5 bases to trimming and J lost 4 bases; unmatched junction nucleotides: 5. CDR3 loop: CASSDRGVNNEKLFF. The CDR3 nucleotides read TGTGCCAGCAGCGACAGGGGGGTAAATAATGAAAAACTGTTTTTT.

This chain connects TRBV19 to TRBJ2-5, with 7 bases fitting TRBD2. Trimming at V came to 0 bases and at J to 4 bases, leaving 2 bases not matched to a gene. Germline V gene data show CDR1 as LNHDA and CDR2 as SQIVND (reference sequence). This CDR3 region has 14 residues. In DNA form, the CDR3 reads TGTGCCAGTAGTATAGACGGGGGGTCAGAGACCCAGTACTTC. Its protein is CASSIDGGSETQYF.

The chain is built from TRBV7-2 and TRBJ2-1; 11 nucleotides align to TRBD1. CDR1 SGHTA and CDR2 FQGNSA come from the germline V gene. The junction had 4 bases not matched to a gene; V was cut back by 3 bases and J by 6 bases. The CDR3 has 15 residues. In DNA, the CDR3 is TGTGCCAGCAGCTTGTGGGGACAGGGGGGCAATGAGCAGTTCTTC. It is translated as CASSLWGQGGNEQFF.

The rearrangement links TRBV16 to TRBJ1-1, with 7 nucleotides matching TRBD1. The germline V gene encodes CDR1 KGHSY and CDR2 FQNENV. Trimming at V came to 4 bases and at J to 1 base, leaving 9 bases not matched to a gene. This CDR3 spans 16 amino acids. The CDR3 region is CASSPSAGTENTEAFF. CDR3 DNA sequence: TGTGCCAGCAGCCCTAGCGCCGGGACAGAGAACACTGAAGCTTTCTTT.

The chain employs TRBV18 and TRBJ1-1; no firm D call. Trimming took off 3 bases at V and 5 bases at J, with 13 bases between the two ends. The CDR3 contains 14 residues. The V gene's germline CDR1 is KGHSH and CDR2 LQKENI. The CDR3 coding sequence is TGTGCCAGCTCACCGCCCACGGGGAGTACTGAAGCTTTCTTT. This codes for CASSPPTGSTEAFF.

V gene TRBV18 combines with J gene TRBJ2-5; 14 bases align to TRBD2. CDR3 size: 19 residues. The trim removed 4 bases at V and 0 bases at J, leaving 10 bases unmatched. The V gene's germline CDR1 is KGHSH and CDR2 LQKENI. CDR3 sequence reads: CASSQGLAGGPLYQETQYF. DNA of the CDR3: TGTGCCAGCTCACAAGGACTAGCGGGAGGTCCCCTTTACCAAGAGACCCAGTACTTC.